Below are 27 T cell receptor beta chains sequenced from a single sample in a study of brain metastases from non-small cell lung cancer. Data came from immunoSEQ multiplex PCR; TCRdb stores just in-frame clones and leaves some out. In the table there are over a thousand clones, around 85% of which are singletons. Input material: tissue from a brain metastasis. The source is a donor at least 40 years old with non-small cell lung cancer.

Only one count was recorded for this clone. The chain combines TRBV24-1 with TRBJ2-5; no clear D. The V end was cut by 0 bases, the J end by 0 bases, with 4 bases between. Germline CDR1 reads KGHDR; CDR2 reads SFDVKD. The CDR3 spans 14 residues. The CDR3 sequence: CATSDLDNQETQYF. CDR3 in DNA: TGTGCCACCAGTGATTTGGATAACCAAGAGACCCAGTACTTC.

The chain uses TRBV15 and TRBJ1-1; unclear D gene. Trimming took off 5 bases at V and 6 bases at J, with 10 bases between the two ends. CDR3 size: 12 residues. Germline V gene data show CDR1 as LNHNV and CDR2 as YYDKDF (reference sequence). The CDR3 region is CATSWLKAEAFF. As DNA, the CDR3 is TGTGCCACCAGCTGGCTCAAGGCTGAAGCTTTCTTT.

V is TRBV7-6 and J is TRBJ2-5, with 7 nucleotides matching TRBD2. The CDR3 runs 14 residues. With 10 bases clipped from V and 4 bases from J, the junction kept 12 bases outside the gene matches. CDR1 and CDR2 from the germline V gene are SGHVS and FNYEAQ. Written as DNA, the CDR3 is TGTGCCATCGCCGGGGGAGGGTTCGGAGAGACCCAGTACTTC. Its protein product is CAIAGGGFGETQYF.

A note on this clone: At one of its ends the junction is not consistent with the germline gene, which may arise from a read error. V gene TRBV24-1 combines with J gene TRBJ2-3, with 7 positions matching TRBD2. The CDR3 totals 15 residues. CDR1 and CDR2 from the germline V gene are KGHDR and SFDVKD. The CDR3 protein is CATNDFVGGSDTQYF. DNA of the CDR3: TGTGCCACCAATGATTTTGTGGGAGGGTCAGATACGCAGTATTTT.

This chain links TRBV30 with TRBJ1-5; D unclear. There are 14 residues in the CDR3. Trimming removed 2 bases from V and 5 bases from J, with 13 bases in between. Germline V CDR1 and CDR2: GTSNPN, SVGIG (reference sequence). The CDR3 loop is CAWSPGDFHQPQHF. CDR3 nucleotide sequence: TGTGCCTGGAGTCCCGGGGATTTTCATCAGCCCCAGCATTTT.

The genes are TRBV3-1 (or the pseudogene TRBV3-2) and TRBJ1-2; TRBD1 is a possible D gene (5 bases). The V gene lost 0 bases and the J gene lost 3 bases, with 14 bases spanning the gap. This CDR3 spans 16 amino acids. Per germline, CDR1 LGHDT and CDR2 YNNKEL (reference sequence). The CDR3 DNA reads TGTGCCAGCAGCCAAGATAACGGGGGTTTCGACTATGGCTACACCTTC. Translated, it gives CASSQDNGGFDYGYTF.

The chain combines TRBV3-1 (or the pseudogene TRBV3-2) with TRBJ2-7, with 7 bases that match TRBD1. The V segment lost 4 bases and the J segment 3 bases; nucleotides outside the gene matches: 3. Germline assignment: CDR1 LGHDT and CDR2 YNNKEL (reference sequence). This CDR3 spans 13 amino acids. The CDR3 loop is CASSPRDSYEQYF. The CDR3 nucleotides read TGTGCCAGCAGCCCTCGGGACAGCTACGAGCAGTACTTC.

The CDR3 DNA reads as TGTGCCAGCAGCAAATGGTTAGCGGGGGGGTACACAGATACGCAGTATTTT. This encodes CASSKWLAGGYTDTQYF. The chain is built from TRBV21-1 and TRBJ2-3; the DNA was not used to check the table's D call, TRBD2. TRBV21-1 is a pseudogene. The CDR3 length is 17 residues.

In nucleotides, the CDR3 is TGTGCCAGCAGTACAAGGGGGACCGCGAATCAGCCCCAGCATTTT. Amino acid sequence: CASSTRGTANQPQHF. J is TRBJ1-5 and V is TRBV2; weak D call: TRBD1 (6 bases). Trimming stripped 5 bases from V and 4 bases from J, with 15 bases between. Germline-derived CDR1 and CDR2 are SNHLY and FYNNEI. The CDR3 sequence is 15 residues long.

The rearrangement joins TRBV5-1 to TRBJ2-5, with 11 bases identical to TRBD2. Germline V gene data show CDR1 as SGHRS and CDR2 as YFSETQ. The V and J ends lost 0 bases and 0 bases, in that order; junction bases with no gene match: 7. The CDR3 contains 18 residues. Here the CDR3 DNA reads TGCGCCAGCAGCTTGGCCGGGACTAGCGGAGTGTACCAAGAGACCCAGTACTTC. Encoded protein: CASSLAGTSGVYQETQYF.

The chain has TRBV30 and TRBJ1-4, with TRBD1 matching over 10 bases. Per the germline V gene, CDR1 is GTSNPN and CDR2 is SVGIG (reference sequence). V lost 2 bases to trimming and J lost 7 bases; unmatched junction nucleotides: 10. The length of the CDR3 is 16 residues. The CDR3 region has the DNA TGTGCCTGGAGTATCCCCGGACAGGGGGGTGGTGAAAAACTGTTTTTT. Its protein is CAWSIPGQGGGEKLFF.

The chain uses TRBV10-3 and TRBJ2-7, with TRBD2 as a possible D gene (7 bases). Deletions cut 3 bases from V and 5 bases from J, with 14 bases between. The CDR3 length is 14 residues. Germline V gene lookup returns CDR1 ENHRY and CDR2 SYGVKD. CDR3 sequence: CAISEGGAVDEQYF. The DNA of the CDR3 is TGTGCCATCAGTGAAGGGGGGGCGGTGGACGAGCAGTACTTC.

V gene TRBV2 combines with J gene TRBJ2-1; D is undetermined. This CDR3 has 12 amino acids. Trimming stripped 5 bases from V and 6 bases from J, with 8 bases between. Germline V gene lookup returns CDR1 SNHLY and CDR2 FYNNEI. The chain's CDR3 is CASSMTTNEQFF. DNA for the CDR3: TGTGCCAGCAGTATGACCACCAATGAGCAGTTCTTC. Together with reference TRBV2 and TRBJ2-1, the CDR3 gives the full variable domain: EPEVTQTPSHQVTQMGQEVILRCVPISNHLYFYWYRQILGQKVEFLVSFYNNEISEKSEIFDDQFSVERPDGSNFTLKIRSTKLEDSAMYFCASSMTTNEQFFGPGTRLTVL.

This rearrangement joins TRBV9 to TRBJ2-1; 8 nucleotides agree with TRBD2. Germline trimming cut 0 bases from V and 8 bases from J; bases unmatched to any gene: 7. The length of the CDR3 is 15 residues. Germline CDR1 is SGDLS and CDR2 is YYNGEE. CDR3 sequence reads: CASSVGNGRADEQFF. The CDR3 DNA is TGTGCCAGCAGCGTAGGTAACGGGAGGGCCGATGAGCAGTTCTTC.

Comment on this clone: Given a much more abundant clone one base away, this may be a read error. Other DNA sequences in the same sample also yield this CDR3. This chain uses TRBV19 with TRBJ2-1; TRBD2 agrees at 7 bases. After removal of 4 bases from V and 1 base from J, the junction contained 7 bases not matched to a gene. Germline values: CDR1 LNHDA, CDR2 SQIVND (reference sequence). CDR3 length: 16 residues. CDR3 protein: CASSTLSGLSYNEQFF. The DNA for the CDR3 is TGTGCCAGTAGTACCCTTAGCGGGTTATCCTACAATGAGCAGTTCTTC.

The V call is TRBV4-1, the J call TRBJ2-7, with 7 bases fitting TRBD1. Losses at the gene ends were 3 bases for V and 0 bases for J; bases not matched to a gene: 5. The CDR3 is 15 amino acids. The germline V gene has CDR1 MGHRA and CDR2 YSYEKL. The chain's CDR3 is CASSQNRDSSYEQYF. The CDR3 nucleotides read TGCGCCAGCAGCCAGAACCGGGACAGCTCCTACGAGCAGTACTTC.

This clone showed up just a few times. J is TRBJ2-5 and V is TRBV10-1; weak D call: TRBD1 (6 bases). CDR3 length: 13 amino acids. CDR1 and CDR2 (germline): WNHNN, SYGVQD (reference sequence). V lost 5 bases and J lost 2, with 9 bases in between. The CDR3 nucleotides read TGCGCCAGCAGTCCAGGGGTGCAAGAGACCCAGTACTTC. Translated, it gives CASSPGVQETQYF.

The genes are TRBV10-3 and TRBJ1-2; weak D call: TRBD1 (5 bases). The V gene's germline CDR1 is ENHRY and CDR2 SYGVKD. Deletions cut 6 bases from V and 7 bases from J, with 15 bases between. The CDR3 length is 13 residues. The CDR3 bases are TGTGCCATCAGGGGGGGGTCCGGTACTGGCTACACCTTC. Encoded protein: CAIRGGSGTGYTF.

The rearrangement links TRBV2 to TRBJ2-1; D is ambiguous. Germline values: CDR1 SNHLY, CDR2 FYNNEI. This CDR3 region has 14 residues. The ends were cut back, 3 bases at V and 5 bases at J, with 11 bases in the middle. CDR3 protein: CASSDTPLHNEQFF. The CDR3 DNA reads TGTGCCAGCAGTGACACCCCCCTTCACAATGAGCAGTTCTTC. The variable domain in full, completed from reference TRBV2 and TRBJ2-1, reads EPEVTQTPSHQVTQMGQEVILRCVPISNHLYFYWYRQILGQKVEFLVSFYNNEISEKSEIFDDQFSVERPDGSNFTLKIRSTKLEDSAMYFCASSDTPLHNEQFFGPGTRLTVL.

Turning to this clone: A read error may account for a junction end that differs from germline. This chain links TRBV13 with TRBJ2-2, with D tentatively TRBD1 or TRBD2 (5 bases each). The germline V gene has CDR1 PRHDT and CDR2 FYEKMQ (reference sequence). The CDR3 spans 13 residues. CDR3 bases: TGTGCCAGCAGCGGGGGTCTCACCGGAGAGCTGTTTTTT. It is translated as CASSGGLTGELFF.

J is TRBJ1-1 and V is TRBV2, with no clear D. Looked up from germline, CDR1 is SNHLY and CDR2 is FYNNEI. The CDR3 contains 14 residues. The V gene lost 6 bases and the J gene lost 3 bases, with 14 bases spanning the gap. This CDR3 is CASRETFSDTEAFF. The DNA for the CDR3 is TGTGCCAGCAGGGAGACATTCTCGGACACTGAAGCTTTCTTT.

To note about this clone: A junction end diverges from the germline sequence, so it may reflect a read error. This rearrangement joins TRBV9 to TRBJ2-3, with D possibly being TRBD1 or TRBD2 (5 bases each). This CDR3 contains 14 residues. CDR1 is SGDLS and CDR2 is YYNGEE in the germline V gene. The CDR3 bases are TGTGCCAGCAGGAGGGGCCCGCAAGGAGATATGCAGTATTTT. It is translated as CASRRGPQGDMQYF.

The CDR3 bases are TGCAGCGTCGCTCTAGGACACCTTAGCAATCAGCCCCAGCATTTT. It translates to CSVALGHLSNQPQHF. The rearrangement links TRBV29-1 to TRBJ1-5, with D possibly being TRBD1 (5 bases). In germline, CDR1 is SQVTM, CDR2 ANQGSEA. Trimming removed 6 bases from V and 0 bases from J, with 15 bases in between. CDR3 size: 15 residues.

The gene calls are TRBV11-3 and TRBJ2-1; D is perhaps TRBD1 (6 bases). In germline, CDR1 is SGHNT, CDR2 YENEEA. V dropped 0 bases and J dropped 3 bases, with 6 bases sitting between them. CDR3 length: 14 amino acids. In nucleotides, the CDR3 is TGTGCCAGCAGCTTAGAGGACAGCTACAATGAGCAGTTCTTC. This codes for CASSLEDSYNEQFF.

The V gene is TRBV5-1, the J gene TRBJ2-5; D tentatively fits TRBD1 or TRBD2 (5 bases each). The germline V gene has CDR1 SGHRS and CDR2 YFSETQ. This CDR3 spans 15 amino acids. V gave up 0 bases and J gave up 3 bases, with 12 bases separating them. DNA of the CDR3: TGCGCCAGCAGCTTGGCCGGGACGGAAAAAGAGACCCAGTACTTC. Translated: CASSLAGTEKETQYF.

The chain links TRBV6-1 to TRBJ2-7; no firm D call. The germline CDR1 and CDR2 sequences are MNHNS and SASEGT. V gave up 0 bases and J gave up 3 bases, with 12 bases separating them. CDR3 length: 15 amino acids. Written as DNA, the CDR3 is TGTGCCAGCAGTGAAGCGCCTACCACTTACTACGAGCAGTACTTC. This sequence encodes CASSEAPTTYYEQYF.

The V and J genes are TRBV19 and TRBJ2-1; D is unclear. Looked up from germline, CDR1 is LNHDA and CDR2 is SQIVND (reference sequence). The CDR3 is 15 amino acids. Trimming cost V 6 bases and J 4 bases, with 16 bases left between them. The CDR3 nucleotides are TGTGCCAGTAGCCCCCGGGCCAAAGATTACAATGAGCAGTTCTTC. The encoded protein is CASSPRAKDYNEQFF.